Following are 29 T cell receptor beta chains from one sample sequenced in a study of T cell changes during pregnancy in multiple sclerosis. This table comes from immunoSEQ multiplex PCR, and its TCRdb copy is limited to in-frame clones, with some not included. The sample carries about 61,000 clones, roughly 90% recorded once. This specimen was peripheral blood, taken in the first trimester of pregnancy. These receptors came from a female donor in good health, enrolled as a control in a pregnancy study.

The chain recombines TRBV4-2 with TRBJ2-1; 12 bases fit TRBD2. V lost 1 base to trimming and J lost 4 bases; unmatched junction nucleotides: 2. This CDR3 has 16 residues. CDR1 is LGHNA and CDR2 is YNFKEQ in the germline V gene. The CDR3 loop reads CASSQATSGGYNEQFF. The CDR3 coding sequence is TGTGCCAGCAGCCAAGCTACTAGCGGGGGGTACAATGAGCAGTTCTTC.

This clone was detected only a few times. The chain joins TRBV9 to TRBJ1-3, with 11 bases matching TRBD1. Germline trimming cut 4 bases from V and 5 bases from J; bases unmatched to any gene: 8. Per germline, CDR1 SGDLS and CDR2 YYNGEE. The CDR3 extends over 16 amino acids. This chain's CDR3 is CASSLGGQGVRNTIYF. CDR3 in DNA: TGTGCCAGCAGCCTAGGGGGACAGGGGGTGAGAAACACCATATATTTT.

V is TRBV11-3 and J is TRBJ2-1, with 7 bases matching TRBD2. Germline V CDR1 and CDR2: SGHNT, YENEEA. V was pared by 1 base and J by 5 bases, with 5 bases of the junction left unmatched. This CDR3 is built from 15 residues. CDR3 in amino acids: CASSLAGGLNNEQFF. The CDR3 nucleotides are TGTGCCAGCAGCTTAGCGGGAGGACTAAACAATGAGCAGTTCTTC.

The J gene is TRBJ1-4, the V gene TRBV5-6; D is possibly TRBD1 (6 bases). The V end lost 4 bases, the J end lost 8 bases, and 18 bases lay between the germline ends. This CDR3 has 15 amino acids. Looked up from germline, CDR1 is SGHDT and CDR2 is YYEEEE. CDR3 sequence reads: CASSGTGLGREKLFF. DNA of the CDR3: TGTGCCAGCAGCGGAACAGGGTTAGGGAGAGAAAAACTGTTTTTT.

This rearrangement joins TRBV5-1 to TRBJ2-6; 7 bases match TRBD1. Trimming took 0 bases from V and 0 from J; bases not matched to a gene: 9. Germline CDR1 reads SGHRS; CDR2 reads YFSETQ. This CDR3 is built from 19 residues. CDR3 loop: CASSLGYGTASSGANVLTF. CDR3 DNA sequence: TGCGCCAGCAGCTTGGGTTATGGGACAGCTAGCTCTGGGGCCAACGTCCTGACTTTC.

The chain carries TRBV7-2 and TRBJ2-7; TRBD2 matches at 8 bases. The CDR3 is 15 amino acids. After removal of 3 bases from V and 3 bases from J, the junction contained 7 bases not matched to a gene. The germline CDR1 and CDR2 sequences are SGHTA and FQGNSA. The CDR3 DNA is TGTGCCAGCAGCTTTTCCGGGACTAGTTACTACGAGCAGTACTTC. It translates to CASSFSGTSYYEQYF.

The chain combines TRBV18 with TRBJ2-1; 11 bases align to TRBD2. Germline V lookup: CDR1 KGHSH, CDR2 LQKENI. With 2 bases clipped from V and 8 bases from J, the junction kept 2 bases outside the gene matches. There are 14 residues in the CDR3. This CDR3 is CASSPTSGSYEQFF. As DNA, the CDR3 is TGTGCCAGCTCACCAACTAGCGGGAGTTATGAGCAGTTCTTC.

The V and J genes are TRBV28 and TRBJ1-5; no reliable D call. The CDR3 covers 13 residues. Germline CDR1 and CDR2: MDHEN and SYDVKM. V was trimmed by 8 bases and J by 3 bases, leaving 11 bases between them. In DNA, the CDR3 is TGTGCCAGCGGGAGGAGCCCCAATCAGCCCCAGCATTTT. Amino acids: CASGRSPNQPQHF.

The chain carries TRBV5-4 and TRBJ1-2, with D maybe TRBD1 (6 bases). Germline lookup yields CDR1 SGHNT and CDR2 YYREEE (reference sequence). V dropped 3 bases and J dropped 8 bases, with 17 bases sitting between them. This CDR3 spans 14 amino acids. In DNA, the CDR3 is TGTGCCAGCAGCTCGGGGGGCGGGGAACGGGGCTACACCTTC. Translated: CASSSGGGERGYTF.

This chain connects TRBV7-6 to TRBJ1-1, with 8 bases matching TRBD1. The ends lost 5 bases at V and 4 bases at J; junction bases unmatched: 6. The CDR3 spans 14 residues. In germline, CDR1 is SGHVS, CDR2 FNYEAQ. The CDR3 protein is CASSPRGPFTEAFF. The CDR3 nucleotides read TGTGCCAGCAGCCCCAGGGGGCCCTTCACTGAAGCTTTCTTT.

V usage is TRBV27 and J usage is TRBJ1-5; 8 bases line up with TRBD1. Germline V gene data show CDR1 as MNHEY and CDR2 as SMNVEV (reference sequence). The CDR3 is made up of 19 amino acids. The V segment lost 8 bases and the J segment 2 bases; nucleotides outside the gene matches: 20. CDR3 amino acids: CASPFAETGAIWGNQPQHF. The DNA for the CDR3 is TGTGCCAGCCCCTTCGCAGAGACAGGGGCTATTTGGGGCAATCAGCCCCAGCATTTT.

V gene TRBV19 combines with J gene TRBJ1-1; possible D gene TRBD1, 6 bases. Germline V gene sequence: CDR1 LNHDA, CDR2 SQIVND (reference sequence). Trimming removed 7 bases from V and 4 bases from J, with 16 bases in between. This CDR3 comprises 14 residues. For the CDR3, the DNA is TGTGCCAGTATGGAGAGGGGGGGGATCACTGAAGCTTTCTTT. This codes for CASMERGGITEAFF.

This clone was seen just once. V is TRBV18 and J is TRBJ2-5; the match to TRBD2 covers 8 bases. J gave up 3 bases and V 2 bases, and 8 bases lay outside the gene matches. The CDR3 loop spans 16 amino acids. Germline V CDR1 and CDR2: KGHSH, LQKENI. The CDR3 DNA sequence: TGTGCCAGCTCACCAAACTCCGGGACTAGAAAAGAGACCCAGTACTTC. It yields the protein CASSPNSGTRKETQYF.

The rearrangement links TRBV9 to TRBJ2-7, with 10 bases identical to TRBD1. J gave up 4 bases and V 0 bases, and 7 bases lay outside the gene matches. Germline lookup yields CDR1 SGDLS and CDR2 YYNGEE. This CDR3 has 16 amino acids. CDR3: CASSVASGTGAYEQYF. CDR3 nucleotide sequence: TGTGCCAGCAGCGTAGCTTCCGGGACAGGGGCTTACGAGCAGTACTTC.

The J gene is TRBJ1-1, the V gene TRBV6-1; D gene ambiguous. This CDR3 is 14 amino acids long. V shed 2 bases and J shed 4 bases, with 11 bases lying between them. Per germline, CDR1 MNHNS and CDR2 SASEGT. CDR3: CASSENRGGTEAFF. The CDR3 region has the DNA TGTGCCAGCAGTGAAAACCGGGGAGGCACTGAAGCTTTCTTT.

The chain uses TRBV15 and TRBJ1-2, with a tentative D call TRBD1 (5 bases). The germline V gene encodes CDR1 LNHNV and CDR2 YYDKDF (reference sequence). V lost 4 bases and J 5 bases, leaving 8 bases between the germline ends. CDR3 size: 12 residues. The CDR3 coding sequence is TGTGCCACCAGCACTCAGGGTTATGGCTACACCTTC. This encodes CATSTQGYGYTF.

V and J are TRBV29-1 and TRBJ2-2; TRBD1 matches at 7 bases. The CDR3 loop spans 13 amino acids. V shed 6 bases and J 4 bases; nucleotides not matched to a gene: 5. Germline CDR1 reads SQVTM; CDR2 reads ANQGSEA. The CDR3, as DNA: TGCAGCGTAGATACAGGGGTCACCGGGGAGCTGTTTTTT. Translation gives CSVDTGVTGELFF.

J is TRBJ2-1 and V is TRBV5-8, with TRBD1 matching over 12 bases. CDR3 length equals 16 residues. V gave up 4 bases and J gave up 4 bases; unmatched junction bases: 6. Germline lookup yields CDR1 SGHTS and CDR2 YDEGEE. CDR3 loop: CASSVPGQGAYNEQFF. CDR3 coding DNA: TGTGCCAGCAGCGTCCCGGGACAGGGGGCTTACAATGAGCAGTTCTTC.

In DNA form, the CDR3 reads TGTGCCAGCAGCGCCGGACTAGCGGCATACAATGAGCAGTTCTTC. The encoded protein is CASSAGLAAYNEQFF. The V gene is TRBV9, the J gene TRBJ2-1; 10 bases are shared with TRBD2. The CDR3 is made up of 15 amino acids. V shed 3 bases and J 4 bases; nucleotides not matched to a gene: 4. Germline CDR1 is SGDLS and CDR2 is YYNGEE.

This sequence joins TRBV10-2 and TRBJ2-1; possibly TRBD1 for D (6 bases). The V end lost 10 bases, the J end lost 5 bases, and 15 bases lay between the germline ends. Germline V gene data show CDR1 as WSHSY and CDR2 as SAAADI. This CDR3 is 13 amino acids long. The CDR3 here is CAIRRTDNNEQFF. The CDR3 DNA follows: TGCGCCATCAGACGGACAGATAACAATGAGCAGTTCTTC.

This chain links TRBV9 with TRBJ2-1; 7 positions agree with TRBD1. The CDR3 sequence is 13 residues long. Germline trimming cut 0 bases from V and 9 bases from J; bases unmatched to any gene: 3. Germline CDR1 SGDLS, CDR2 YYNGEE. The CDR3 DNA follows: TGTGCCAGCAGCGTAGGACAGGGTGGTGAGCAGTTCTTC. Amino acids: CASSVGQGGEQFF.

The V and J genes are TRBV7-9 and TRBJ1-1; maybe TRBD1 (5 bases). V was shortened by 3 bases and J by 1 base, with 9 bases between the two germline ends. The CDR3 has 14 residues. CDR1 is SEHNR, CDR2 FQNEAQ, per germline (reference sequence). In nucleotides, the CDR3 is TGTGCCAGCAGCTTGGGACTGACGAACACTGAAGCTTTCTTT. Its translation is CASSLGLTNTEAFF.

The gene calls are TRBV7-9 and TRBJ2-7; 8 nucleotides align to TRBD2. The CDR3 runs 15 residues. CDR1 and CDR2 (germline): SEHNR, FQNEAQ (reference sequence). Trimming cost V 4 bases and J 1 base; bases outside gene matches: 6. The DNA of the CDR3 is TGTGCCAGCAGCTCACAAACTAGCGGTTCCTACGAGCAGTACTTC. Translation: CASSSQTSGSYEQYF. The complete variable domain, with remaining parts taken from reference TRBV7-9 and TRBJ2-7, reads DTGVSQNPRHKITKRGQNVTFRCDPISEHNRLYWYRQTLGQGPEFLTYFQNEAQLEKSRLLSDRFSAERPKGSFSTLEIQRTEQGDSAMYLCASSSQTSGSYEQYFGPGTRLTVT.

V gene TRBV5-1 combines with J gene TRBJ2-7, with D perhaps matching TRBD1 (6 bases). This CDR3 spans 14 amino acids. CDR1 and CDR2 from the germline V gene are SGHRS and YFSETQ. V dropped 7 bases and J dropped 2 bases, with 16 bases sitting between them. The CDR3 nucleotides read TGCGCCAGCGGTACAGGGAATTTTCCCTACGAGCAGTACTTC. Its protein is CASGTGNFPYEQYF.

This clone is a singleton in its sample. The DNA of the CDR3 is TGTGCCAGCAGTTTATCCGGGGGGGCTGGCACAGATACGCAGTATTTT. Translated: CASSLSGGAGTDTQYF. The rearrangement links TRBV27 to TRBJ2-3; 8 bases are shared with TRBD2. V shed 0 bases, J shed 1 base, and the junction held 3 bases outside the gene matches. The CDR3 is made up of 16 amino acids. Per the germline V gene, CDR1 is MNHEY and CDR2 is SMNVEV (reference sequence).

This clone was observed a handful of times. The chain links TRBV7-3 to TRBJ2-7; no reliable D call. Trimming took off 5 bases at V and 7 bases at J, with 15 bases between the two ends. The CDR3 contains 13 residues. Germline V gene lookup returns CDR1 SGHTA and CDR2 FQGTGA. CDR3 bases: TGTGCCAGCAGCATGTTACTGCGAAGTGAGCAGTACTTC. Protein product: CASSMLLRSEQYF.

The gene calls are TRBV5-4 and TRBJ2-1; TRBD2 agrees at 13 bases. J lost 4 bases, V lost 1 base, and 8 bases had no gene match. CDR1 and CDR2 from the germline V gene are SGHNT and YYREEE (reference sequence). The CDR3 loop spans 18 amino acids. CDR3 loop: CASSLTSGRARMYNEQFF. CDR3 sequence (DNA): TGTGCCAGCAGCTTGACTAGCGGGAGGGCTAGAATGTACAATGAGCAGTTCTTC.

This clone was counted only a few times. The chain carries TRBV12-5 and TRBJ2-5; TRBD1 aligns across 8 bases. Germline CDR1 and CDR2: LGHNT and FRNRAP. V trimming: 6 bases; J trimming: 4 bases; junction bases outside the gene matches: 7. The CDR3 totals 14 residues. CDR3 loop: CASGRGQGIETQYF. The CDR3 DNA follows: TGTGCTAGTGGCCGAGGACAGGGTATAGAGACCCAGTACTTC.

The CDR3: CASSFGGGRETQYF. CDR3 DNA: TGTGCCAGCAGCTTCGGGGGAGGTAGAGAGACCCAGTACTTC. This chain links TRBV7-2 with TRBJ2-5; TRBD2 might be the D (6 bases). V lost 3 bases and J 4 bases, leaving 12 bases between the germline ends. The CDR3 extends over 14 amino acids. Germline V gives CDR1 SGHTA, CDR2 FQGNSA.